These 6 T cell receptor beta chains were all obtained from the same sample, sequenced in a study of siplizumab effects on memory and regulatory T cells. Measured with immunoSEQ multiplex PCR; TCRdb has only the in-frame clones, and not every one. This sample yields 87,000 or so clones, of which over 85% are seen a single time; 0.3% belongs to the top ten. Sample: non-Treg CD4+ T cells sorted from blood. The receptors were gathered from a human donor in good health.

This chain connects TRBV2 to TRBJ1-2; D may be TRBD1 (5 bases). Looked up from germline, CDR1 is SNHLY and CDR2 is FYNNEI. The CDR3 spans 14 residues. Trimming took 3 bases from V and 8 from J, leaving 16 bases between them. CDR3 DNA sequence: TGTGCCAGCAGTGAGTTGGACATAGGTCTGGGCTACACCTTC. Its translation: CASSELDIGLGYTF. Based on the CDR3 plus reference TRBV2 and TRBJ1-2, the full variable domain is EPEVTQTPSHQVTQMGQEVILRCVPISNHLYFYWYRQILGQKVEFLVSFYNNEISEKSEIFDDQFSVERPDGSNFTLKIRSTKLEDSAMYFCASSELDIGLGYTFGSGTRLTVV.

This rearrangement joins TRBV11-1 to TRBJ1-3; possible D gene TRBD1, 5 bases. Germline V gene lookup returns CDR1 SGHAT and CDR2 FQDESV (reference sequence). V lost 3 bases to trimming and J lost 0 bases, with 9 bases between them. CDR3 size: 15 residues. Here the CDR3 DNA reads TGTGCCAGCAGCTTGACAGATAACTCTGGAAACACCATATATTTT. This gives the protein CASSLTDNSGNTIYF.

V is TRBV6-1 and J is TRBJ1-5; possible D gene TRBD1, 5 bases. Trimming took 3 bases from V and 6 from J, leaving 15 bases between them. CDR3 length: 15 amino acids. From germline, CDR1 is MNHNS and CDR2 SASEGT. The CDR3 sequence: CASSDFLGGGQPQHF. The DNA of the CDR3 is TGTGCCAGCAGTGATTTTTTGGGGGGGGGTCAGCCCCAGCATTTT.

This chain joins TRBV5-1 and TRBJ2-3, with D possibly TRBD2 on 7 matching bases. V was cut by 0 bases and J by 4 bases, with 12 bases left in between. CDR3 size: 15 residues. Germline assignment: CDR1 SGHRS and CDR2 YFSETQ. CDR3 in amino acids: CASSLDGGLADTQYF. The CDR3 bases are TGCGCCAGCAGCTTGGACGGGGGGCTCGCAGATACGCAGTATTTT.

The rearrangement uses TRBV7-2 and TRBJ1-6; D is unresolved. Germline loops: CDR1 SGHTA, CDR2 FQGNSA. The CDR3 is made up of 15 amino acids. With 1 base removed from V and 7 bases from J, the gap between germline ends came to 11 bases. CDR3 protein: CASSLGLKGNSPLHF. The CDR3 DNA follows: TGTGCCAGCAGCTTAGGCCTGAAGGGCAATTCACCCCTCCACTTT.

J is TRBJ2-5 and V is TRBV7-3, with a tentative D call TRBD2 (6 bases). Trimming took off 5 bases at V and 2 bases at J, with 12 bases between the two ends. This CDR3 spans 14 amino acids. Germline assignment: CDR1 SGHTA and CDR2 FQGTGA. The CDR3 bases are TGTGCCAGCAGCCCCCACGGGGGACAAGAGACCCAGTACTTC. It translates to CASSPHGGQETQYF.